Each of the 14 T cell receptor beta chains below was sequenced from the same sample in a study of shared T cell receptors in the human thymus (dated by TCRdb to the early 2020s). Library prep was done by the immunoSEQ multiplex PCR assay. TCRdb carries this immuneACCESS record with in-frame sequences only. Its versions omit some clonotypes, under half of them owing to an unresolved V gene in the studies checked, with the rest unexplained. This sample has roughly 560,000 clones in its table, and approximately 80% of those were observed once. 0.013% of the sample lies in the top ten. This same sample was also taken into another study, of human thymus T cells.

Source material: thymocytes. These receptors were collected from a boy younger than two with a congenital heart defect. Donor details come from another sample of the same person, matched by shared clones.

This rearrangement joins TRBV11-1 to TRBJ2-7; 10 nucleotides align to TRBD2. The J segment lost 3 bases and the V segment lost 5 bases, leaving 7 bases of the junction unmatched. This CDR3 is 15 amino acids long. Looked up from germline, CDR1 is SGHAT and CDR2 is FQDESV (reference sequence). CDR3: CASSTQGLANYEQYF. The CDR3 bases are TGTGCCAGCAGCACCCAGGGACTAGCGAACTACGAGCAGTACTTC.

This clone was observed a few times. The chain uses TRBV6-6 and TRBJ1-5, with D tentatively TRBD1 (5 bases). Deletions cut 2 bases from V and 3 bases from J, with 8 bases between. The V gene's germline CDR1 is MNHNY and CDR2 SVGAGI (reference sequence). This CDR3 spans 14 amino acids. The CDR3 here is CASSYKTDNQPQHF. CDR3 bases: TGTGCCAGCAGTTACAAGACAGACAATCAGCCCCAGCATTTT.

V is TRBV7-2 and J is TRBJ2-1, with 16 bases fitting TRBD2. V was pared by 5 bases and J by 7 bases, with 8 bases of the junction left unmatched. Germline CDR1 reads SGHTA; CDR2 reads FQGNSA. The CDR3 sequence is 17 residues long. The CDR3 coding sequence is TGTGCCAGCAGCCCCGGGACTAGCGGGAGGGCCGGGAATGAGCAGTTCTTC. Encoded protein: CASSPGTSGRAGNEQFF.

The chain couples TRBV27 to TRBJ2-7; 11 nucleotides line up with TRBD1. The germline V gene encodes CDR1 MNHEY and CDR2 SMNVEV (reference sequence). Trimming cost V 5 bases and J 0 bases; bases outside gene matches: 6. CDR3 length: 16 amino acids. The CDR3 loop reads CASSTGQGAVSYEQYF. In DNA, the CDR3 is TGTGCCAGCAGTACCGGACAGGGGGCGGTCTCCTACGAGCAGTACTTC.

This chain connects TRBV6-5 to TRBJ2-7; tentatively, D is TRBD1 (5 bases). Germline V gene lookup returns CDR1 MNHEY and CDR2 SVGAGI. There are 14 residues in the CDR3. Trimming removed 6 bases at V and 5 bases at J, with 17 bases between. The CDR3: CASRRSPGPNEQYF. CDR3 bases: TGTGCCAGCAGGCGGAGTCCAGGGCCCAACGAGCAGTACTTC.

This clone was recorded a few times. This sequence joins TRBV7-2 and TRBJ2-7, with 9 bases fitting TRBD2. The V gene's germline CDR1 is SGHTA and CDR2 FQGNSA. The CDR3 loop spans 16 amino acids. V dropped 5 bases and J dropped 6; count of bases not matched to a gene: 14. The CDR3 DNA sequence: TGTGCCAGCAGCCCGAGTGGCGGGAGGGAAGCTTGCGAGCAGTACTTC. Amino acid sequence: CASSPSGGREACEQYF.

The chain employs TRBV15 and TRBJ1-5; 9 nucleotides line up with TRBD1. The V gene's germline CDR1 is LNHNV and CDR2 YYDKDF (reference sequence). V dropped 4 bases and J dropped 7; count of bases not matched to a gene: 8. The CDR3 has 15 amino acids. The CDR3 DNA reads TGTGCCACCAGCATACGACAGGGGGTTGACCAGCCCCAGCATTTT. This translates into CATSIRQGVDQPQHF.

V usage is TRBV6-1 and J usage is TRBJ1-3; 8 positions agree with TRBD1. The germline gives CDR1 MNHNS, CDR2 SASEGT. The CDR3 sequence is 16 residues long. V trimming: 4 bases; J trimming: 0 bases; junction bases outside the gene matches: 5. CDR3 DNA sequence: TGTGCCAGCAGTGGGACAGGGACCAACTCTGGAAACACCATATATTTT. It encodes CASSGTGTNSGNTIYF.

The sample holds one count of this clone. The chain couples TRBV23-1 to TRBJ2-5; D may be TRBD2 (6 bases). TRBV23-1 is an ORF for which the function is uncertain. The V gene lost 7 bases and the J gene lost 4 bases, with 19 bases spanning the gap. The CDR3 has 15 residues. CDR3: CASNGEGLVGETQYF. The DNA of the CDR3 is TGCGCCAGCAACGGAGAGGGACTGGTAGGAGAGACCCAGTACTTC.

The V call is TRBV11-3, the J call TRBJ1-3; the D gene is possibly TRBD1 (6 bases). Germline V gene lookup returns CDR1 SGHNT and CDR2 YENEEA. CDR3 size: 16 residues. Trimming took off 0 bases at V and 2 bases at J, with 11 bases between the two ends. Here the CDR3 reads CASSLETGSPGNTIYF. The DNA for the CDR3 is TGTGCCAGCAGCTTAGAAACAGGGAGCCCTGGAAACACCATATATTTT.

The chain combines TRBV29-1 with TRBJ2-4; a weak D match, TRBD2 (6 bases). Trimming removed 7 bases at V and 6 bases at J, with 25 bases between. The length of the CDR3 is 16 residues. Per the germline V gene, CDR1 is SQVTM and CDR2 is ANQGSEA. The CDR3, as DNA: TGCAGCGAACGGGGGTCTGGGCCGGGGTTCGGAAACATTCAGTACTTC. Its protein is CSERGSGPGFGNIQYF.

The chain combines TRBV18 with TRBJ1-2; TRBD1 might be the D (6 bases). Deletions cut 2 bases from V and 2 bases from J, with 9 bases between. This CDR3 spans 14 amino acids. Per the germline V gene, CDR1 is KGHSH and CDR2 is LQKENI. The CDR3 DNA sequence: TGTGCCAGCTCACCAACAGGGCGAAACTATGGCTACACCTTC. It codes for CASSPTGRNYGYTF.

V usage is TRBV6-5 and J usage is TRBJ1-2, with a tentative D call TRBD1 (6 bases). Germline CDR1 reads MNHEY; CDR2 reads SVGAGI. V dropped 6 bases and J dropped 8 bases, with 19 bases sitting between them. The CDR3 covers 14 residues. The CDR3 sequence: CASSPRGRREGYTF. The DNA for the CDR3 is TGTGCCAGCAGCCCCAGGGGCAGAAGGGAGGGCTACACCTTC.

This sequence joins TRBV7-3 and TRBJ2-1; 8 nucleotides align to TRBD1. The CDR3 length is 14 residues. Germline V gene lookup returns CDR1 SGHTA and CDR2 FQGTGA. The ends lost 0 bases at V and 5 bases at J; junction bases unmatched: 0. CDR3 residues: CASSLTQGDNEQFF. Here the CDR3 DNA reads TGTGCCAGCAGCTTAACACAGGGGGACAATGAGCAGTTCTTC.